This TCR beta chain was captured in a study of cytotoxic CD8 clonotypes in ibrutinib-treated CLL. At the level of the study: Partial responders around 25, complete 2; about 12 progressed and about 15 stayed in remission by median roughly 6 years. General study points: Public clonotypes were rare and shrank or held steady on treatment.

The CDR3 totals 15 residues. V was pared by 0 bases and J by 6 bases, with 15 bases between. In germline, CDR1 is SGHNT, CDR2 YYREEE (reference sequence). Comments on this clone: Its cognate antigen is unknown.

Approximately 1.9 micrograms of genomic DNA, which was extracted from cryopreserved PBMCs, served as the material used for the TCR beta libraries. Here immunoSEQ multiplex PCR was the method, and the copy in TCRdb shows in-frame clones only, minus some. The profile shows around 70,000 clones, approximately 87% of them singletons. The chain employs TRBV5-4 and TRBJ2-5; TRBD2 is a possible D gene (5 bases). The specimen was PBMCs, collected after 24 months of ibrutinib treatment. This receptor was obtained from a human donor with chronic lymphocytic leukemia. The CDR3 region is CASSLAGGPPKTQYF. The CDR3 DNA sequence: TGTGCCAGCAGCTTGGCGGGCGGGCCTCCCAAGACCCAGTACTTC.